Below are 2 T cell receptor beta chains sequenced from a single sample in a study of Ad26.COV2.S vaccination and SARS-CoV-2 variants. Only in-frame clones appear in the TCRdb table, and some are missing; sequencing was by immunoSEQ multiplex PCR. The sample consists of some 450,000 clones, less than 95% of them appearing once. The treatment is: 15 to 20 received Ad26.COV2.S at low or high dose, single or two shots; 5 received placebo; per-sample allocation not given. Sample collection was performed on day 63 after the first vaccine or placebo injection. The sequencing here drew on peripheral blood, taken in a trial of Ad26.COV2.S vaccine versus placebo. Source of these receptors: a person between 18 and 65 years old who received the Ad26.COV2.S COVID-19 vaccine or a placebo.

V usage is TRBV30 and J usage is TRBJ2-1; 7 nucleotides match TRBD2. CDR1 GTSNPN and CDR2 SVGIG come from the germline V gene (reference sequence). The CDR3 has 15 residues. V shed 0 bases, J shed 2 bases, and the junction held 4 bases outside the gene matches. As DNA, the CDR3 is TGTGCCTGGAGTGTCCTGACTAGCCCCTACAATGAGCAGTTCTTC. Its protein product is CAWSVLTSPYNEQFF.

The chain links TRBV7-8 to TRBJ2-1; D possibly matches TRBD1 or TRBD2 (5 bases each). Trimming removed 5 bases at V and 0 bases at J, with 14 bases between. The CDR3 totals 16 residues. From germline, CDR1 is SGHVS and CDR2 FQNEAQ. The CDR3 reads CASSPPGPLSYNEQFF. For the CDR3, the DNA is TGTGCCAGCAGCCCCCCGGGACCCCTCTCCTACAATGAGCAGTTCTTC.